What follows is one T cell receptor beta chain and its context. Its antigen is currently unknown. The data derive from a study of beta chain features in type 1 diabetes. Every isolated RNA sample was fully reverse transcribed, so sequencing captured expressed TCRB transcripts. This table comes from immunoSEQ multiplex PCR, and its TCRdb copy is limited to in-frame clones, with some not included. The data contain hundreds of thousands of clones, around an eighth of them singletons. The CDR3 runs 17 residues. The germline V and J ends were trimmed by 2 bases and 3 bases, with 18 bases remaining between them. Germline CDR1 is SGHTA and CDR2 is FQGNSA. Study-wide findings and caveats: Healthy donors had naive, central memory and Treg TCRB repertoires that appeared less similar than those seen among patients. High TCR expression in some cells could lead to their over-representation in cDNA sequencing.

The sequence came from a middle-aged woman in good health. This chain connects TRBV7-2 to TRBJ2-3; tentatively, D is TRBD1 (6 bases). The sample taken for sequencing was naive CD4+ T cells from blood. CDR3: CASSLRIRTDRTDTQYF. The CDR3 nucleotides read TGTGCCAGCAGCTTAAGAATCCGGACAGACCGGACAGATACGCAGTATTTT.